The 18 T cell receptor beta chains below were found in one sample sequenced in a study of CD8 T cells in ankylosing spondylitis. In TCRdb, the 5' RACE reads were re-called with MiXCR into one record per CDR3 protein. The table shows 200,000 to 250,000 distinct CDR3 sequences, with 8% to 9% occurring only once. The sequenced sample consisted of blood, either unsorted or a sorted T cell fraction (not recorded which). These receptors were taken from a female donor with ankylosing spondylitis or in good health (not recorded which).

This clonotype was seen a handful of times. The chain carries TRBV5-6 and TRBJ1-1; D uncertain. V was pared by 4 bases and J by 6 bases, with 16 bases between. CDR3 length: 14 residues. Germline lookup yields CDR1 SGHDT and CDR2 YYEEEE. CDR3 DNA: TGTGCCAGCAGCGACGGGATCCCTATTTCTGAAGCTTTCTTT. It translates to CASSDGIPISEAFF.

This clonotype was seen a few times. The CDR3 loop reads CASTPPGGNTEAFF. DNA for the CDR3: TGTGCCAGCACCCCCCCAGGGGGGAACACTGAAGCTTTCTTT. The J gene is TRBJ1-1, the V gene TRBV6-2 or TRBV6-3, with 7 bases identical to TRBD1. V shed 7 bases, J shed 1 base, and the junction held 6 bases outside the gene matches. The CDR3 is 14 amino acids. The germline V gene encodes CDR1 MNHEY and CDR2 SVGEGT.

This clonotype was seen repeatedly, ten times or more. This chain links TRBV5-1 with TRBJ2-1; D is ambiguous. Germline values: CDR1 SGHRS, CDR2 YFSETQ. CDR3 length: 16 amino acids. Trimming removed 0 bases from V and 7 bases from J, with 17 bases in between. CDR3 protein: CASSLAGVGSLNEQFF. The CDR3 coding sequence is TGCGCCAGCAGCTTGGCCGGAGTCGGTAGCCTTAATGAGCAGTTCTTC.

The V and J genes are TRBV3-1 and TRBJ2-5, with D maybe TRBD2 (5 bases). Germline lookup yields CDR1 LGHDT and CDR2 YNNKEL (reference sequence). V shed 11 bases and J shed 0 bases, with 19 bases lying between them. The CDR3 has 15 amino acids. The CDR3 coding sequence is TGTGCCGCCTCTAGCCGGAGGTCGTACCAAGAGACCCAGTACTTC. It codes for CAASSRRSYQETQYF.

This clonotype was seen more than once but under ten times. A much larger clone is a single base away; this may be a read error. This chain joins TRBV11-3 and TRBJ2-5; D not certain. This CDR3 has 13 amino acids. Germline CDR1 and CDR2: SGHNT and YENEEA. V lost 0 bases, J lost 4 bases, and 6 bases lay in between. For the CDR3, the DNA is TGTGCCAGCAGCTTAGATTGGGGAGAGACCCAGTACTTC. It yields the protein CASSLDWGETQYF.

This clonotype was detected many times. This chain joins TRBV28 and TRBJ1-5; 10 bases are a match to TRBD1. Germline V gene sequence: CDR1 MDHEN, CDR2 SYDVKM. Trimming removed 4 bases from V and 6 bases from J; junction bases left unmatched: 6. The CDR3 loop spans 15 amino acids. As DNA, the CDR3 is TGTGCCAGCAGTTGGACAGGGGGATTGGGTCAGCCCCAGCATTTT. Amino acids: CASSWTGGLGQPQHF.

Ten or more counts support this clonotype. CDR3 loop: CAWDTGSVDTQYF. Written as DNA, the CDR3 is TGTGCCTGGGACACGGGGTCAGTAGATACGCAGTATTTT. The chain carries TRBV30 and TRBJ2-3; maybe TRBD2 (5 bases). Between the trimmed V and J ends, which lost 5 bases and 5 bases, there was a span of 14 bases. This CDR3 has 13 amino acids. Germline assignment: CDR1 GTSNPN and CDR2 SVGIG (reference sequence). The full variable domain, with the rest looked up from reference TRBV30 and TRBJ2-3, is SQTIHQWPATLVQPVGSPLSLECTVEGTSNPNLYWYRQAAGRGLQLLFYSVGIGQISSEVPQNLSASRPQDRQFILSSKKLLLSDSGFYLCAWDTGSVDTQYFGPGTRLTVL.

This clonotype was seen a handful of times. The rearrangement links TRBV6-5 to TRBJ1-2; D call uncertain. The germline V gene has CDR1 MNHEY and CDR2 SVGAGI. The CDR3 covers 14 residues. Trimming removed 0 bases at V and 4 bases at J, with 9 bases between. Written as DNA, the CDR3 is TGTGCCAGCAGTTACTCACAGACCCTCTATGGCTACACCTTC. It is translated as CASSYSQTLYGYTF.

This clonotype was seen a handful of times. J is TRBJ2-3 and V is TRBV11-2; 14 bases map to TRBD2. The CDR3 is 18 residues long. The germline CDR1 and CDR2 sequences are SGHAT and FQNNGV. The V gene end was trimmed by 2 bases and the J gene end by 6 bases; junction bases not matched to a gene: 10. CDR3 DNA: TGTGCCAGCAGCTTATCCGGGACTAGCGGGAGTCGGTGGGATACGCAGTATTTT. It encodes CASSLSGTSGSRWDTQYF.

This clonotype was found many times. V and J are TRBV4-3 and TRBJ2-1; a possible D gene is TRBD2 (5 bases). Germline V gives CDR1 LGHNA, CDR2 YSLEER. Trimming pared 0 bases from V and 0 bases from J, leaving 9 bases between. CDR3 length: 16 amino acids. The DNA of the CDR3 is TGCGCCAGCAGCCAAGATCAGCGGAGCTCCTACAATGAGCAGTTCTTC. Its protein product is CASSQDQRSSYNEQFF.

This clonotype was observed at least ten times. This chain joins TRBV3-1 and TRBJ2-1; 7 nucleotides match TRBD2. Germline assignment: CDR1 LGHDT and CDR2 YNNKEL (reference sequence). This CDR3 contains 15 residues. V shed 1 base, J shed 3 bases, and the junction held 3 bases outside the gene matches. The CDR3 protein is CASSQGLAVYNEQFF. The CDR3 DNA reads as TGTGCCAGCAGCCAAGGTCTAGCGGTCTACAATGAGCAGTTCTTC.

There are a few counts of this clonotype. The genes are TRBV9 and TRBJ2-1; 12 nucleotides match TRBD2. J gave up 3 bases and V 3 bases, and 1 base lay outside the gene matches. This CDR3 region has 15 residues. CDR1 and CDR2 (germline): SGDLS, YYNGEE. CDR3 DNA sequence: TGTGCCAGCAGCGCTAGCGGGAGGGTCTACAATGAGCAGTTCTTC. Translation: CASSASGRVYNEQFF. The variable domain in full, with the rest retrieved from reference TRBV9 and TRBJ2-1, is DSGVTQTPKHLITATGQRVTLRCSPRSGDLSVYWYQQSLDQGLQFLIQYYNGEERAKGNILERFSAQQFPDLHSELNLSSLELGDSALYFCASSASGRVYNEQFFGPGTRLTVL.

Many counts were recorded for this clonotype. The rearrangement links TRBV12-3 or TRBV12-4 to TRBJ2-1; 10 bases are shared with TRBD2. The J segment lost 9 bases and the V segment lost 7 bases, leaving 9 bases of the junction unmatched. The CDR3 sequence is 14 residues long. The CDR3 region is CASTVSGRAGEQFF. CDR3 DNA sequence: TGTGCCAGCACCGTCAGCGGGAGGGCCGGTGAGCAGTTCTTC.

V gene TRBV18 combines with J gene TRBJ2-1; 8 positions agree with TRBD2. The CDR3 is made up of 16 amino acids. Trimming removed 0 bases from V and 2 bases from J; junction bases left unmatched: 3. Germline CDR1 is KGHSH and CDR2 is LQKENI. CDR3: CASSPPAGGAYNEQFF. In DNA form, the CDR3 reads TGTGCCAGCTCACCACCGGCGGGAGGCGCCTACAATGAGCAGTTCTTC.

In this sample, this clonotype turned up many times. The chain carries TRBV27 and TRBJ2-7; TRBD2 agrees at 8 bases. V shed 5 bases and J 0 bases; nucleotides not matched to a gene: 15. Looked up from germline, CDR1 is MNHEY and CDR2 is SMNVEV (reference sequence). The CDR3 extends over 18 amino acids. The CDR3 DNA reads as TGTGCCAGCAGTCTCACCCCTCGAACTAGCGGAAACTCCTACGAGCAGTACTTC. Its protein is CASSLTPRTSGNSYEQYF.

The table lists this clonotype with many counts. The rearrangement joins TRBV12-3 or TRBV12-4 to TRBJ2-6; D ambiguous. CDR3 length: 17 residues. V shed 6 bases and J shed 0 bases, with 15 bases lying between them. CDR3 nucleotides: TGTGCCAGCAGCCCAACCCGCGCTCTCTCTGGGGCCAACGTCCTGACTTTC. Translation: CASSPTRALSGANVLTF.

The chain links TRBV20-1 to TRBJ1-6; TRBD1 aligns across 8 bases. With 1 base clipped from V and 4 bases from J, the junction kept 21 bases outside the gene matches. The CDR3 is 21 amino acids. Germline loops: CDR1 DFQATT, CDR2 SNEGSKA (reference sequence). The CDR3 region is CSARVKTPGRGRVGYNSPLHF. As DNA, the CDR3 is TGCAGTGCTAGAGTTAAAACCCCTGGCAGGGGGCGCGTTGGATATAATTCACCCCTCCACTTT.

This clonotype was detected ten times or more. The chain employs TRBV20-1 and TRBJ1-2, with a tentative D call TRBD1 (6 bases). V shed 6 bases and J shed 3 bases, with 17 bases lying between them. This CDR3 is 14 amino acids long. Germline CDR1 is DFQATT and CDR2 is SNEGSKA (reference sequence). The CDR3 DNA reads as TGCAGTGCCCACTCCGGACAGCCAGACTATGGCTACACCTTC. This gives the protein CSAHSGQPDYGYTF.